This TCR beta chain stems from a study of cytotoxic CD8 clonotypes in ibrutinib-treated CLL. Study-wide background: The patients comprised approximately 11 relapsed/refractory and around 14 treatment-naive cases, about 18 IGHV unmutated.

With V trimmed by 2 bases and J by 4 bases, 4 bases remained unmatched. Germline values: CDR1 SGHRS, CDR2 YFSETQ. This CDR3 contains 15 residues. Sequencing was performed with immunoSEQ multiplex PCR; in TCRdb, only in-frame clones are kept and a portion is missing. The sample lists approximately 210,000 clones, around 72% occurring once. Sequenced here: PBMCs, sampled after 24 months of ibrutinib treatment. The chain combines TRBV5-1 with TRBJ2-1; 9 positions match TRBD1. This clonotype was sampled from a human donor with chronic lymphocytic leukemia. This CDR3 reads CASSLGGTGYNEQFF. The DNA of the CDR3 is TGCGCCAGCAGCTTAGGCGGGACAGGGTACAATGAGCAGTTCTTC.